This T cell receptor (beta chain) was observed in a study of blood T cell repertoires in COVID-19. Overall study context: Material from acute and convalescent COVID-19 was sourced from the United States, Italy and Spain.

This table comes from immunoSEQ multiplex PCR, and its TCRdb copy is limited to in-frame clones, with some not included. The data show 200,000 to 300,000 clones, roughly 84% seen once. The germline V and J ends were trimmed by 6 bases and 4 bases, with 10 bases remaining between them. Germline V gene data show CDR1 as SGHTA and CDR2 as FQGNSA. The CDR3 is 14 residues long. The chain employs TRBV7-2 and TRBJ1-6; D is possibly TRBD1 (5 bases). The receptor's source is a man between 40 and 49 years old with acute or convalescent COVID-19. Sequencing input: peripheral blood. The CDR3 here is CASSSGTYNSPLHF. DNA of the CDR3: TGTGCCAGCAGTTCCGGGACTTATAATTCACCCCTCCACTTT.